The clone carrying this TCR beta chain occurred a few times. Its antigen remains unknown. Through a sample-barcoded 5' primer and a J-beta primer mix, a second PCR was run for roughly 7 to 12 cycles. Each cDNA molecule carried a tag from a template-switch adaptor that contained 12 random nucleotides. TCRdb reprocessed the 5' RACE reads via MiXCR and lists one record per CDR3 protein. The repertoire consists of under 1,100,000 distinct CDR3 sequences, with almost 25% occurring once and the leading ten covering approximately 0.71%. The data originate from a study of blood T cells in healthy people across ages. General study findings and limits: As naive T cell percentage varied, TCR beta diversity correlated strongly with it.

CDR1 and CDR2 (germline): LNHNV, YYDKDF (reference sequence). J was trimmed by 7 bases and V by 8 bases; bases with no gene match: 13. The CDR3 has 15 residues. The same data also went into a second study, on T cells of mothers and their children. Per that paper: Study donors consisted of a few healthy Caucasian mothers and their six children. Mothers yielded over 8 million CDR3 reads, children several million each.

This rearrangement joins TRBV15 to TRBJ1-4, with 7 bases matching TRBD1. The TCR originated in a girl aged 2 to 10 in good health. The sample taken for sequencing was blood. Here the CDR3 DNA reads TGTGCCACCGGGGGGACTACAGGGGTTTCTGAAAAACTGTTTTTT. It is translated as CATGGTTGVSEKLFF.